Listed here is a single T cell receptor (beta chain). Its antigen remains unknown. A read error may be the cause here, since a much bigger clone is one base away. The sample originates from a study of T cells in Graves' hyperthyroidism and ophthalmopathy. Amplified regions were TCR beta CDR3 sequences from RNA transcripts. The study used the HTBI primer set for a first-round RT-PCR of the TCR CDR3. TCRdb reprocessed the multiplex PCR reads with MiXCR, giving one entry per CDR3 protein. Seen here are 50,000 to 60,000 distinct CDR3 sequences, roughly 50% observed once, and the top ten hold about an eighth. The CDR3 contains 14 residues. Germline CDR1 is MNHEY and CDR2 is SMNVEV (reference sequence). The study, taken as a whole, reports: A model using 13 V-J features told ophthalmopathy apart from stable hyperthyroidism.

Sequencing was carried out using blood. This TCR derives from a woman aged 25 to 39 with Graves' ophthalmopathy. The V call is TRBV27, the J call TRBJ2-7; no firm D call. The CDR3 is CARSLSSPYYEQYF. The CDR3 DNA follows: TGTGCCCGCAGTTTATCTTCCCCGTACTACGAGCAGTACTTC.